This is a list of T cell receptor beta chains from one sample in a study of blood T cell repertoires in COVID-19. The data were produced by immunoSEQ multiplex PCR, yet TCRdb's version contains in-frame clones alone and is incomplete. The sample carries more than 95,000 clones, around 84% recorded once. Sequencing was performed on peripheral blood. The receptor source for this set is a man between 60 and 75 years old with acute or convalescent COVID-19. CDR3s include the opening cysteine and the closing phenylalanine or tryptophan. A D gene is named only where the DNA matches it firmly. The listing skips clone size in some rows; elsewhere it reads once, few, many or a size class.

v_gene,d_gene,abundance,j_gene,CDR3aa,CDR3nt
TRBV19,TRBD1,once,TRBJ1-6,CASSIPGTGGHNSPLHF,TGTGCCAGTAGTATCCCTGGGACAGGGGGCCATAATTCACCCCTCCACTTT
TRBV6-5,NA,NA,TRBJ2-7,CASNRDRWYEQYF,TGTGCCAGCAATCGGGATAGGTGGTACGAGCAGTACTTC
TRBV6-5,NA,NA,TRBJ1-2,CASSYARGYGYTF,TGTGCCAGCAGTTACGCCCGGGGCTATGGCTACACCTTC
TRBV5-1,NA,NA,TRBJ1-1,CASSLDLGGNTEAFF,TGCGCCAGCAGCTTGGACTTAGGCGGGAACACTGAAGCTTTCTTT
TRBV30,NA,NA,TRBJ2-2,CAWSGQDTGELFF,TGTGCCTGGAGTGGACAGGACACCGGGGAGCTGTTTTTT
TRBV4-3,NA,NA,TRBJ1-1,CASSLQMNTEAFF,TGCGCCAGCAGCCTACAAATGAACACTGAAGCTTTCTTT
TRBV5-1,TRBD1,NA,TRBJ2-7,CASSPGPDRDLEQYF,TGCGCCAGCAGCCCCGGACCCGACAGGGACCTCGAGCAGTACTTC
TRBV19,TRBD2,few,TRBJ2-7,CASSTYHGTSYEQYF,TGTGCCAGTAGCACCTATCACGGGACTAGCTACGAGCAGTACTTC
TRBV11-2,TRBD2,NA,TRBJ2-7,CASSLLGTSGISYEQYF,TGTGCCAGCAGCTTACTAGGAACTAGCGGGATTTCCTACGAGCAGTACTTC
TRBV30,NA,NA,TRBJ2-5,CACTEKQETQYF,TGTGCCTGTACAGAAAAACAAGAGACCCAGTACTTC
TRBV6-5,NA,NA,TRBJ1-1,CASSYRDQGSTEAFF,TGTGCCAGCAGTTACCGAGATCAGGGAAGCACTGAAGCTTTCTTT
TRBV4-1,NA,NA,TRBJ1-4,CASSHRSRGWNEKLFF,TGCGCCAGCAGCCACCGTAGTCGGGGGTGGAATGAAAAACTGTTTTTT
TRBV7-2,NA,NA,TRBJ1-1,CASSLAAQYSEAFF,TGTGCCAGCAGCTTAGCGGCACAGTACAGTGAAGCTTTCTTT
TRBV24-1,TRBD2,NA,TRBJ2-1,CATSDPSLGLAGVNEQFF,TGTGCCACCAGTGATCCGTCCTTAGGACTAGCGGGAGTTAATGAGCAGTTCTTC
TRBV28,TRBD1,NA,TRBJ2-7,CASSFLDRDSYEQYF,TGTGCCAGCAGTTTCCTCGACAGGGATTCCTACGAGCAGTACTTC
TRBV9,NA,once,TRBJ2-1,CASSVEGLPYNEQFF,TGTGCCAGCAGCGTAGAAGGACTCCCCTACAATGAGCAGTTCTTC
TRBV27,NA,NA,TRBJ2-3,CASSRGTRDTQYF,TGTGCCAGCAGTCGCGGGACCCGAGATACGCAGTATTTT
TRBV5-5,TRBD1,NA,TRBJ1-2,CASSLTGARGYTF,TGTGCCAGCAGCTTAACAGGGGCTCGTGGCTACACCTTC
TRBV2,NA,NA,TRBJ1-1,CASTEALMNTEAFF,TGTGCCAGCACCGAGGCCCTCATGAACACTGAAGCTTTCTTT
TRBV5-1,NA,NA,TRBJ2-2,CASSLANSADTLGLERELFF,TGCGCCAGCAGCTTGGCCAACTCTGCTGACACGCTGGGTCTTGAAAGGGAGCTGTTTTTT
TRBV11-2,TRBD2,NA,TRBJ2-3,CASSLEGGVGNTQYF,TGTGCCAGCAGCTTAGAGGGAGGGGTTGGAAATACGCAGTATTTT
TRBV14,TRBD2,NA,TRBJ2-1,CASSNLAGGPNEQFF,TGTGCCAGCAGCAATCTAGCGGGAGGGCCCAATGAGCAGTTCTTC
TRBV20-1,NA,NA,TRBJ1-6,CSARSGSPLHF,TGCAGTGCTCGGAGCGGCTCACCCCTCCACTTT
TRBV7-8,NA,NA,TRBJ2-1,CASSPTRDNEQFF,TGTGCCAGCAGCCCGACTAGGGACAATGAGCAGTTCTTC
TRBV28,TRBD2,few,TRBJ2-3,CASRSLAGGKTDTQYF,TGTGCCAGCAGATCTCTAGCGGGAGGAAAGACAGATACGCAGTATTTT
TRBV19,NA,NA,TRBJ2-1,CASGAGRSYNEQFF,TGTGCCAGTGGGGCGGGGAGATCCTACAATGAGCAGTTCTTC
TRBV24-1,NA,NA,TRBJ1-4,CATSDSGGAEKLFF,TGTGCCACCAGTGATTCTGGGGGGGCCGAAAAACTGTTTTTT
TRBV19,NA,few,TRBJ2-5,CASADFTETQYF,TGTGCCAGTGCGGACTTCACGGAGACCCAGTACTTC
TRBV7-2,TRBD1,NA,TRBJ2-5,CASSLALSGGETQYF,TGTGCCAGCAGCTTAGCATTGTCAGGGGGAGAGACCCAGTACTTC
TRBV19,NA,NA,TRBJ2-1,CASKRSRAEGSEQFF,TGTGCCAGTAAGAGGAGCAGGGCAGAAGGTAGTGAGCAGTTCTTC
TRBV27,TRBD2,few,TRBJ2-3,CASSFGGGPRGTDTQYF,TGTGCCAGCAGTTTTGGGGGAGGGCCGAGGGGCACAGATACGCAGTATTTT
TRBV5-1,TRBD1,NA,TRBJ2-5,CASSAGTAQETQYF,TGCGCCAGCAGCGCAGGGACAGCCCAAGAGACCCAGTACTTC